These 10 T cell receptor beta chains came from one sample sequenced in a study of blood T cell repertoires in COVID-19 (TCRdb year 2020). The library was made by the immunoSEQ multiplex PCR assay. TCRdb mirrors the immuneACCESS table, restricted to in-frame sequences. Some clones are absent from its copies; in checked studies, under half trace to an unresolved V gene, and the reason for the others is unknown. The sample table contains approximately 150,000 clones; only one count was recorded for roughly 89% of them. The top ten constitute under 9% of the sample. The sample consisted of peripheral blood. All receptors come from a woman aged 45-65 years with active or convalescent COVID-19.

This chain uses TRBV6-5 with TRBJ2-7; 7 nucleotides match TRBD1. The CDR3 covers 14 residues. With 6 bases clipped from V and 2 bases from J, the junction kept 7 bases outside the gene matches. Looked up from germline, CDR1 is MNHEY and CDR2 is SVGAGI. The DNA for the CDR3 is TGTGCCAGCAGGCAATGGGACAGTCCCTACGAGCAGTACTTC. Protein product: CASRQWDSPYEQYF.

V usage is TRBV10-3 and J usage is TRBJ1-5; weak D call: TRBD1 (6 bases). This CDR3 spans 16 amino acids. The ends were cut back, 4 bases at V and 7 bases at J, with 20 bases in the middle. From germline, CDR1 is ENHRY and CDR2 SYGVKD. The chain's CDR3 is CAISALSRGSGQPQHF. The CDR3, as DNA: TGTGCCATCAGTGCTCTTTCCAGGGGAAGTGGGCAGCCCCAGCATTTT.

Worth noting for this clone: One junction end disagrees with the germline gene, perhaps due to a read error. The chain couples TRBV6-5 to TRBJ2-5, with 13 bases that match TRBD2. The germline gives CDR1 MNHEY, CDR2 SVGAGI. The CDR3 is made up of 14 amino acids. The CDR3 loop reads CASSSGTSGVKVHF. Written as DNA, the CDR3 is TGTGCCAGCAGTTCCGGGACTAGCGGGGTCAAAGTGCACTTC.

The chain carries TRBV15 and TRBJ2-5; D not certain. V lost 0 bases, J lost 0 bases, and 5 bases lay in between. The CDR3 runs 14 residues. CDR1 is LNHNV, CDR2 YYDKDF, per germline (reference sequence). CDR3 in DNA: TGTGCCACCAGCAGAGAGCGAAACCAAGAGACCCAGTACTTC. Residues: CATSRERNQETQYF.

The J gene is TRBJ1-4, the V gene TRBV10-3; perhaps TRBD1 as D (6 bases). Germline V CDR1 and CDR2: ENHRY, SYGVKD. The CDR3 spans 14 residues. Trimming stripped 3 bases from V and 8 bases from J, with 13 bases between. CDR3 nucleotide sequence: TGTGCCATCAGTGACGGACAGTCAGACGAAAAACTGTTTTTT. Translation: CAISDGQSDEKLFF.

This chain uses TRBV5-4 with TRBJ2-4; possibly TRBD1 for D (6 bases). Deletions cut 3 bases from V and 5 bases from J, with 9 bases between. Germline CDR1 SGHNT, CDR2 YYREEE (reference sequence). This CDR3 is 13 amino acids long. The CDR3 DNA reads as TGTGCCAGCAGCTGGACAGAAGAAAACATTCAGTACTTC. This gives the protein CASSWTEENIQYF.

This clone was recorded once. V usage is TRBV18 and J usage is TRBJ1-2; possibly TRBD1 for D (5 bases). The CDR3 is 16 residues long. Germline lookup yields CDR1 KGHSH and CDR2 LQKENI. V was clipped by 3 bases and J by 0 bases, with 14 bases between them. The CDR3 DNA reads as TGTGCCAGCTCACCGGTAGGGGTGTTGGCTAACTATGGCTACACCTTC. Translating gives CASSPVGVLANYGYTF.

The rearrangement joins TRBV25-1 to TRBJ2-7; TRBD1 might be the D (5 bases). Trimming stripped 4 bases from V and 0 bases from J, with 7 bases between. The CDR3 runs 13 residues. Germline lookup yields CDR1 MGHDK and CDR2 SYGVNS. The CDR3 is CASSGTFSYEQYF. CDR3 nucleotide sequence: TGTGCCAGCAGTGGGACATTCTCCTACGAGCAGTACTTC.

The chain is built from TRBV7-3 and TRBJ2-5; TRBD2 aligns across 13 bases. The V and J ends lost 0 bases and 5 bases, in that order; junction bases with no gene match: 6. The CDR3 is 17 amino acids. Looked up from germline, CDR1 is SGHTA and CDR2 is FQGTGA. The CDR3 bases are TGTGCCAGCAGCTTAACGGTGGGACTAGCGGGAAAGGAGACCCAGTACTTC. Translation gives CASSLTVGLAGKETQYF.

The chain is built from TRBV3-1 (or the pseudogene TRBV3-2) and TRBJ2-7, with D unclear. The CDR3 runs to 14 residues. Between the trimmed V and J ends, which lost 3 bases and 2 bases, there was a span of 11 bases. The germline gives CDR1 LGHDT, CDR2 YNNKEL (reference sequence). In nucleotides, the CDR3 is TGTGCCAGCAGCCATCGCCACAGAACCTACGAGCAGTACTTC. This gives the protein CASSHRHRTYEQYF.